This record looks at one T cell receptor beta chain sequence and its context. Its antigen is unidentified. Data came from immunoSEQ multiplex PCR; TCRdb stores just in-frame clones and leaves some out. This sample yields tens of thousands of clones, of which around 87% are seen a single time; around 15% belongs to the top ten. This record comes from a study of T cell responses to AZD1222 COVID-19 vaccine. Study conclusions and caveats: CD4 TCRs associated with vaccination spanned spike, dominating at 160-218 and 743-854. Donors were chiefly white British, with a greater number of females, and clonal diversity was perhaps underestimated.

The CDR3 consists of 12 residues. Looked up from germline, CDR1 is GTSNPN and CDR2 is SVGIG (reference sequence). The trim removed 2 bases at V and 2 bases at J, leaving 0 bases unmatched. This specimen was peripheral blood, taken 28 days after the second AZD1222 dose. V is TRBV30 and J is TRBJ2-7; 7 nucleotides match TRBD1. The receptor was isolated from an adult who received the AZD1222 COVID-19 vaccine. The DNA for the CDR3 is TGTGCCTGGAGTACAGGGGCCTACGAGCAGTACTTC. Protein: CAWSTGAYEQYF.